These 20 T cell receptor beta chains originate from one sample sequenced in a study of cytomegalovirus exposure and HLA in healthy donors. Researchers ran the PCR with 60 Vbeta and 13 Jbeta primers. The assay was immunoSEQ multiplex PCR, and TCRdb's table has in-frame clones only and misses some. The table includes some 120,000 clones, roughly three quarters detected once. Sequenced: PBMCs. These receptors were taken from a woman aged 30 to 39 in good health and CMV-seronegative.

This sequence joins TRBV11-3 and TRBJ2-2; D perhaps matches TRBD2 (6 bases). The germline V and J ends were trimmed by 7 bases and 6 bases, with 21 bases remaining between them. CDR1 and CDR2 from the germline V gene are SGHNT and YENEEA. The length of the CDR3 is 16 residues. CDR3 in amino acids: CASTSPGGERAGELFF. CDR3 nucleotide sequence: TGTGCCAGCACCTCCCCAGGAGGGGAGAGGGCCGGGGAGCTGTTTTTT.

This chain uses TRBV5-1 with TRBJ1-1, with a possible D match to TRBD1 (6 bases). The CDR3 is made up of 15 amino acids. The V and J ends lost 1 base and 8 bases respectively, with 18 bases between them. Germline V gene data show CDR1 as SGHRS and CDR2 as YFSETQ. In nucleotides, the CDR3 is TGCGCCAGCAGCTTGAGGGAGCGGGGGCCGACGGAAGCTTTCTTT. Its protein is CASSLRERGPTEAFF.

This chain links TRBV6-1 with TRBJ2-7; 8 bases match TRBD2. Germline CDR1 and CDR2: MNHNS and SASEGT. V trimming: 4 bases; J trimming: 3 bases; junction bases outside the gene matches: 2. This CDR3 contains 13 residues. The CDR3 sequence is CASSAGGGYEQYF. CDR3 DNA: TGTGCCAGCAGTGCGGGGGGGGGCTACGAGCAGTACTTC.

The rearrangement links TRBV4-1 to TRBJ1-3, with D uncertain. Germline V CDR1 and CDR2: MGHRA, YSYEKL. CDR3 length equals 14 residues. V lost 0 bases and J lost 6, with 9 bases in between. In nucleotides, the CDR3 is TGCGCCAGCAGCCAAGACAATCAGGAAAACACCATATATTTT. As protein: CASSQDNQENTIYF.

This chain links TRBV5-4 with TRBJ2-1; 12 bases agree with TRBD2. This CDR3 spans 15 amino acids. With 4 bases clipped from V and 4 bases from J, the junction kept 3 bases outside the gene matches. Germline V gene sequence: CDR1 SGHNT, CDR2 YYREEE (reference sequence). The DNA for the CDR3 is TGTGCCAGCAGCAATGGACTAGCGGGGTACAATGAGCAGTTCTTC. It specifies CASSNGLAGYNEQFF.

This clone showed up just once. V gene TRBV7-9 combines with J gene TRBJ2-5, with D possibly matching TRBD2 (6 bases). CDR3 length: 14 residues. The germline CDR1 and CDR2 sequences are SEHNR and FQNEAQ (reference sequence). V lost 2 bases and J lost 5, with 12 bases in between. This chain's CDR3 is CASSLIGGTETQYF. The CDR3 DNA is TGTGCCAGCAGCTTAATTGGCGGGACGGAGACCCAGTACTTC.

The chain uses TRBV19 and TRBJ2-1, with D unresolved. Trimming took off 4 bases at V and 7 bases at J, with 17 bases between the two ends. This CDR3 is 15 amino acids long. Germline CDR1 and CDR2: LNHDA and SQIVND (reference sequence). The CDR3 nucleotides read TGTGCCAGTAGTAACACAGCTTCTCGGAAAAATGAGCAGTTCTTC. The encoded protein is CASSNTASRKNEQFF. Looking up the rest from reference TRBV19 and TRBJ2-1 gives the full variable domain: DGGITQSPKYLFRKEGQNVTLSCEQNLNHDAMYWYRQDPGQGLRLIYYSQIVNDFQKGDIAEGYSVSREKKESFPLTVTSAQKNPTAFYLCASSNTASRKNEQFFGPGTRLTVL.

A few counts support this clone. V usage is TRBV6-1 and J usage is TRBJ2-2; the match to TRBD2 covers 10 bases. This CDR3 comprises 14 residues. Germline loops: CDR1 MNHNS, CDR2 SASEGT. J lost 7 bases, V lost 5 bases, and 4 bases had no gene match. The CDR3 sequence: CASSSRTSGGELFF. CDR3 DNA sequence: TGTGCCAGCAGTTCGCGGACTAGCGGCGGGGAGCTGTTTTTT.

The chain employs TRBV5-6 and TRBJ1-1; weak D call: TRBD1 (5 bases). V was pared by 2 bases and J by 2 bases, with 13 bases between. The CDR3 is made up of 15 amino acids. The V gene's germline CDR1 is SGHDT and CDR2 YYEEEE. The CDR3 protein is CASSFLGGVNTEAFF. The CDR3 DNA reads TGTGCCAGCAGCTTTCTTGGGGGGGTAAACACTGAAGCTTTCTTT.

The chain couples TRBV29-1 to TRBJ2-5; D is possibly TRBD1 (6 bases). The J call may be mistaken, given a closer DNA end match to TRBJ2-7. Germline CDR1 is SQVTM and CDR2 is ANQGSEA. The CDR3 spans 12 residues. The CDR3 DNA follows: TGCAGCGTTGGTCAACAGGGCTACGAGCAGTACTTC. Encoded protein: CSVGQQGYEQYF.

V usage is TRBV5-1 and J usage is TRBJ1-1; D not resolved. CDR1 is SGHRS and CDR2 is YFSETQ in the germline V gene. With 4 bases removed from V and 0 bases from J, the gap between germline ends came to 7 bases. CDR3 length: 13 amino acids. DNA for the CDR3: TGCGCCAGCAGCCCCCAGGTGAACACTGAAGCTTTCTTT. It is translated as CASSPQVNTEAFF.

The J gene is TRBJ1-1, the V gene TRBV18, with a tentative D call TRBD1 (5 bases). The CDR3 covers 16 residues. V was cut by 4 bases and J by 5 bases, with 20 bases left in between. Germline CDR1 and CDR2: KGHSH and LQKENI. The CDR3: CASSHRPTDPRTEAFF. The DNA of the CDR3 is TGTGCCAGCTCACACAGACCGACAGACCCTCGGACTGAAGCTTTCTTT.

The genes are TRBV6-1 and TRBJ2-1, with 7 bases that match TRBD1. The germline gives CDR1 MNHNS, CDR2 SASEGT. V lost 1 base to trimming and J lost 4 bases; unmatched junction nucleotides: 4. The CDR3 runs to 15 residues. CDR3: CASSEGQGLYNEQFF. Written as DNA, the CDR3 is TGTGCCAGCAGTGAAGGACAGGGTCTATACAATGAGCAGTTCTTC.

CDR3 sequence (DNA): TGTGCCTGGAACCTCGGGTTACCTAATTCACCCCTCCACTTT. Translated: CAWNLGLPNSPLHF. The chain carries TRBV30 and TRBJ1-6; the D is unclear. Between the trimmed V and J ends, which lost 4 bases and 6 bases, there was a span of 13 bases. There are 14 residues in the CDR3. Per the germline V gene, CDR1 is GTSNPN and CDR2 is SVGIG (reference sequence).

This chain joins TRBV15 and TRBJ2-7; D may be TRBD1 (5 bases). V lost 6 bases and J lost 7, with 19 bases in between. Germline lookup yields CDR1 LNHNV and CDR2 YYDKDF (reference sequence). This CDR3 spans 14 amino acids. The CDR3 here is CATRSDTLAWEQYF. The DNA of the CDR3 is TGTGCCACCAGATCGGACACATTAGCATGGGAGCAGTACTTC. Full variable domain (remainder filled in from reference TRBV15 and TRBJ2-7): DAMVIQNPRYQVTQFGKPVTLSCSQTLNHNVMYWYQQKSSQAPKLLFHYYDKDFNNEADTPDNFQSRRPNTSFCFLDIRSPGLGDTAMYLCATRSDTLAWEQYFGPGTRLTVT.

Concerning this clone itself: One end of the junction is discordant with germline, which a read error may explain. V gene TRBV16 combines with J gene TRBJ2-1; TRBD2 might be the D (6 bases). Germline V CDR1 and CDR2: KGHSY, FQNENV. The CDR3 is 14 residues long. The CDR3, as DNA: TGTGCCAGTAGCCAATCTCGCGCGGGGCATGAGCAGTTCTTC. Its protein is CASSQSRAGHEQFF.

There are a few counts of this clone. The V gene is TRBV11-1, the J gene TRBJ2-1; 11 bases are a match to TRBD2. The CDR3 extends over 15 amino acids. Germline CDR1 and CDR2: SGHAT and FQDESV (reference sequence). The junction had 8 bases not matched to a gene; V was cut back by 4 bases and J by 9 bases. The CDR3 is CASSSVSGGATEQFF. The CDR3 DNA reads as TGTGCCAGCAGCTCCGTTAGCGGGGGGGCCACTGAGCAGTTCTTC.

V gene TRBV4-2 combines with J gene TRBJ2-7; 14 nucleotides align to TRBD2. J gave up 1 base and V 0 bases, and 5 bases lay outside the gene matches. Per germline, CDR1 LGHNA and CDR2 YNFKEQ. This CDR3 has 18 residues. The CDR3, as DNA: TGTGCCAGCAGCCAAGAGGAAGGGACTAGCGGGGGATCCTACGAGCAGTACTTC. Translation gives CASSQEEGTSGGSYEQYF.

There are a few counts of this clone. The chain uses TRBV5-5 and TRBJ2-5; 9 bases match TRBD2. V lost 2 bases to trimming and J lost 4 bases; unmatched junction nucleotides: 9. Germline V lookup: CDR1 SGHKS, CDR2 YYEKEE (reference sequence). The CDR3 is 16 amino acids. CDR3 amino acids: CASSLGAGGGRETQYF. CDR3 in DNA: TGTGCCAGCAGCTTAGGAGCGGGGGGCGGGAGAGAGACCCAGTACTTC.

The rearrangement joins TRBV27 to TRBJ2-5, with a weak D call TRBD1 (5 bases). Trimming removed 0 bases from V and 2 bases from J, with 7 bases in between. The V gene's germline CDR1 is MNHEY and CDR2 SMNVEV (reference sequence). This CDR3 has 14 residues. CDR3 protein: CASSLSGQQETQYF. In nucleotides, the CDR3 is TGTGCCAGCAGTTTATCGGGGCAGCAAGAGACCCAGTACTTC.